This T cell receptor (beta chain) was retrieved from a study of blood T cells in healthy people across ages. Study outcomes and limitations: Estimates of total diversity, which came from one million sequenced T cells, were considered to be underestimates. Unsorted PBMC material precluded a definitive naive versus antigen-experienced comparison.

Between the trimmed V and J ends, which lost 6 bases and 4 bases, there was a span of 18 bases. The CDR3 totals 15 residues. The germline gives CDR1 SGHTA, CDR2 FQGNSA. Primers used in a second PCR of about 6 to 11 cycles were a sample-barcoded 5' primer and a J-beta primer mix. TCRdb recomputed calls from the 5' RACE reads with MiXCR, one row per CDR3 protein. Of roughly 1 million distinct CDR3 sequences listed, 25% are singletons. Points on this clonotype: Its matching antigen is unknown.

These data were also filed under a second study, of T cells of mothers and their children. That investigation notes: A few healthy Caucasian mothers, along with their six children, served as the donors. The output of TCR recombination is shaped by thymic selection similarly in related and unrelated pairs.

The chain is built from TRBV7-2 and TRBJ2-5; the D gene is possibly TRBD1 (8 bases). Sequencing input: blood. The source of this sequence is a girl aged 2 to 10 in good health. This CDR3 reads CASSRRQGRGETQYF. The CDR3 DNA reads TGTGCCAGCAGTCGTCGACAGGGGAGGGGAGAGACCCAGTACTTC.